The entry below gives a single T cell receptor (beta chain) sequence along with its context. The sample holds a few counts of this clone. The specificity of this receptor is unknown. Base qualities are not provided; no much larger clone lies one nucleotide away. One collaborating source in Seattle enrolled patients during active infection and followed them longitudinally through the course of disease. The collaborating institutions used their own protocols to collect whole blood in K2EDTA tubes. For TCRbeta analysis, collaborator samples were shipped as frozen whole blood, as isolated PBMCs, or as DNA extracted from either sample type. TCRbeta CDR3 regions were amplified from genomic DNA by means of the immunoSEQ Assay, a bias-controlled multiplex PCR. The original pipeline was this. Nucleated cell counts per sample were estimated from amplification of reference gene primers within the assay. To quantify the absolute abundance of each unique TCRbeta CDR3 rearrangement, sequence reads were collapsed and filtered. For each sample, productive Simpson clonality was calculated by taking the square root of Simpson's diversity index across productive rearrangements. TCRdb provides this immuneACCESS table in a form limited to in-frame rearrangements. Some clones are lacking; in checked studies, under half of them reflect an unresolved V gene, and why the rest are absent is not known. V, J and clone size derive from that table, while D and trimming were established from the DNA sequence. The sample yields about 250,000 clones; roughly 88% were counted once. In total, the top ten clones hold approximately 5.5% of the sample.

The source of the sample is a study of blood T cell repertoires in COVID-19 (dated by TCRdb to 2020 to 2021). Broadly, across the study: Samples covering the acute and convalescent phases of COVID-19 were provided by collaborators in the United States, Italy and Spain. The prospective study material was composed of cDNA or gDNA derived from T cells, B-cell-depleted T cells, or PBMCs. Deeply sampled blood TCRbeta repertoires from subjects exposed to, actively infected with, or recovered from COVID-19 were included in the dataset. The repertoires were released in a freely available public database intended as a resource for research on the immune response to SARS-CoV-2. Samples were obtained from the ongoing ImmuneRACE study (first 160 participants) and from over a thousand subjects provided by 6 global collaborators. Nearly every sample came with metadata listing a de-identified subject ID, COVID-19 status, age in years and sex. HLA class I and class II types, where available, came from metadata supplied by the sample provider rather than from assay-based typing.

Study-wide findings and limitations: The amount of clinical and demographic metadata varied by source and participant and was provided uncurated.

The sample taken for sequencing was peripheral blood. The clonotype originates from a woman of 80 years or more with COVID-19, enrolled during active disease.

The DNA is as follows: TGTGCCAGCAGCTCCTACATCCGGGGACAGGGTGGTGGCTACACCTTC. Its amino acids are CASSSYIRGQGGGYTF. Recombination joined TRBV7-3 with TRBJ1-2; TRBD1 fits 9 bases in the junction. V ends up 4 bases short and J 7 bases short, with an unmatched junction base count of 13. The CDR3 runs 16 residues from the cysteine to the phenylalanine. Left in the record is the CDR3 DNA by itself, 48 bases read in frame from the first base. CDR1 SGHTA and CDR2 FQGTGA were looked up in the germline V gene.